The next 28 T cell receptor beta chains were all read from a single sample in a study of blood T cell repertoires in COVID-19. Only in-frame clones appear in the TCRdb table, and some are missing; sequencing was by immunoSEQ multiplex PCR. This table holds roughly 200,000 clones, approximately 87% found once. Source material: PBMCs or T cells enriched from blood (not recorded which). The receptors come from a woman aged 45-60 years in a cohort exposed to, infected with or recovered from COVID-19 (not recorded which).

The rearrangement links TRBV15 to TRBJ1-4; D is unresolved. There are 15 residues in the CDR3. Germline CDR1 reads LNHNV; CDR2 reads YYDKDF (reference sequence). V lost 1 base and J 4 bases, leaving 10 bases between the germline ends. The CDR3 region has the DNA TGTGCCACCAGCAGAGTTCTCTCACTTAATGAAAAACTGTTTTTT. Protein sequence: CATSRVLSLNEKLFF.

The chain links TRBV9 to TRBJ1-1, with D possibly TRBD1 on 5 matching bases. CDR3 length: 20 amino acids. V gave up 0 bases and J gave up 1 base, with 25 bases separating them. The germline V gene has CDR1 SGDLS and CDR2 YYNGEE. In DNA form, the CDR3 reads TGTGCCAGCAGCGTAGAGAATTGGAGGGGCGGGTTTACAAAGAACACTGAAGCTTTCTTT. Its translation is CASSVENWRGGFTKNTEAFF.

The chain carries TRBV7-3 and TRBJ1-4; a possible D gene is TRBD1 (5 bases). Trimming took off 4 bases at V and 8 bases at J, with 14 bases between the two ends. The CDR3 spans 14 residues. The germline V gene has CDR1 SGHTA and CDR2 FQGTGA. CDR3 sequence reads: CASSSQGRREKLFF. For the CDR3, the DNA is TGTGCCAGCAGCTCTCAGGGCCGAAGAGAAAAACTGTTTTTT. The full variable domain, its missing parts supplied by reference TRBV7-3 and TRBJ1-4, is GAGVSQTPSNKVTEKGKYVELRCDPISGHTALYWYRQSLGQGPEFLIYFQGTGAADDSGLPNDRFFAVRPEGSVSTLKIQRTERGDSAVYLCASSSQGRREKLFFGSGTQLSVL.

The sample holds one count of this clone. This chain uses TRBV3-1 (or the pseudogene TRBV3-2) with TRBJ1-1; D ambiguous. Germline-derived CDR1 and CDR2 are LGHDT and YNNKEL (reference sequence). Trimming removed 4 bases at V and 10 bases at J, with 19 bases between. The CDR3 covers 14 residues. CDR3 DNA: TGTGCCAGCAGCCTTAGGGAGGAGCGGGAGGCAGCTTTCTTT. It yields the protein CASSLREEREAAFF.

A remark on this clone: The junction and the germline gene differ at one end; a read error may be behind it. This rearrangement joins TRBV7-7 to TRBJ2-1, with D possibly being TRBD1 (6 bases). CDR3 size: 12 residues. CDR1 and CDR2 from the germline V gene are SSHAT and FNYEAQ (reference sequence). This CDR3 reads CASSSGTQERFF. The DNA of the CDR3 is TGTGCTAGCAGCTCTGGGACACAGGAGCGGTTCTTC.

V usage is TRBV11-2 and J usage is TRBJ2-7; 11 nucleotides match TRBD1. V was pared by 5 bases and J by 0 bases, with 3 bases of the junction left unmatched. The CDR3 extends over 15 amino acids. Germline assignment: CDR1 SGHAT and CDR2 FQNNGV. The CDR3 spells CASSPGTGGSYEQYF. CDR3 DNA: TGTGCCAGCAGCCCAGGGACAGGGGGCTCCTACGAGCAGTACTTC.

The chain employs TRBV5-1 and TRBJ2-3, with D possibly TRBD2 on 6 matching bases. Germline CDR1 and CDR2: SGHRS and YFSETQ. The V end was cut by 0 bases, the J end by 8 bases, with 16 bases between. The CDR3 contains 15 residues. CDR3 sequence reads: CASSLGLAEDGTQYF. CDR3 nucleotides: TGCGCCAGCAGCTTGGGATTAGCGGAAGATGGTACGCAGTATTTT.

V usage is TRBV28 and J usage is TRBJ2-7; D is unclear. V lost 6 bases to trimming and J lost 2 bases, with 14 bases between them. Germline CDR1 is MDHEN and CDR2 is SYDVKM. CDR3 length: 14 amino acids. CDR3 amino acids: CASSPGGRAYEQYF. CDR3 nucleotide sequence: TGTGCCAGCAGCCCCGGCGGCAGAGCCTACGAGCAGTACTTC.

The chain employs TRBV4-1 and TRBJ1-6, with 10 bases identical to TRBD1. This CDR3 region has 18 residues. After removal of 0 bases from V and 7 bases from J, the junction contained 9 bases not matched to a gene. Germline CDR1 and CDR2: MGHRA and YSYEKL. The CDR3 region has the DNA TGCGCCAGCAGCCAAGAGAATTTTGTGGGACAGGGGAATTCACCCCTCCACTTT. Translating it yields CASSQENFVGQGNSPLHF.

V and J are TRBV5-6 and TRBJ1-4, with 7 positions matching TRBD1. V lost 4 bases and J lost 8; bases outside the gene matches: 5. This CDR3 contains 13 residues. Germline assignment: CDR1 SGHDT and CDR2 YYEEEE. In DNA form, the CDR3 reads TGTGCCAGCAGCGCCGACAGGGAGGAAAAACTGTTTTTT. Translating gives CASSADREEKLFF.

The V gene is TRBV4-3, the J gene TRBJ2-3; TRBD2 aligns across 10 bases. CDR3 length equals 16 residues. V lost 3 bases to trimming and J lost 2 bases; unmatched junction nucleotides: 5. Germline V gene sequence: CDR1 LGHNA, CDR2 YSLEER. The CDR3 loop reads CASSQNSGGITDTQYF. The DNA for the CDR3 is TGCGCCAGCAGCCAGAATAGCGGGGGGATCACAGATACGCAGTATTTT.

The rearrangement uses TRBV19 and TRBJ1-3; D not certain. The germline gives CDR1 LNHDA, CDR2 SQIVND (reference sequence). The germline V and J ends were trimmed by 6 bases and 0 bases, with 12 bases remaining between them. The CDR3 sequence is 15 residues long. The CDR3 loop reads CASSRDVFSGNTIYF. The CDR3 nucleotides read TGTGCCAGTAGCCGAGATGTTTTCTCTGGAAACACCATATATTTT.

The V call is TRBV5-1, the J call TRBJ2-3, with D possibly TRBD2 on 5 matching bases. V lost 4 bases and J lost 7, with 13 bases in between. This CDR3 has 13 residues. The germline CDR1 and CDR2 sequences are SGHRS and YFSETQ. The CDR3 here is CASSPGETHTQYF. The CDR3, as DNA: TGCGCCAGCAGCCCCGGGGAAACACATACGCAGTATTTT.

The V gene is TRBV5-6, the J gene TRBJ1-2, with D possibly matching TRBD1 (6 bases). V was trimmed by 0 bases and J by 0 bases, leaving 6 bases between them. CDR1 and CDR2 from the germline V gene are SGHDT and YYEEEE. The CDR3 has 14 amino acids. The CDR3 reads CASSLDRANYGYTF. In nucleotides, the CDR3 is TGTGCCAGCAGCTTGGACAGGGCTAACTATGGCTACACCTTC.

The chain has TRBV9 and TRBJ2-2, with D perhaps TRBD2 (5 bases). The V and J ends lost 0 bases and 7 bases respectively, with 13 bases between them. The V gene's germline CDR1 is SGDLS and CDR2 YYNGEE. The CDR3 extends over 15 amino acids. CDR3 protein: CASSVGSRGNGELFF. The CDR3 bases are TGTGCCAGCAGCGTAGGTTCCCGGGGAAACGGGGAGCTGTTTTTT.

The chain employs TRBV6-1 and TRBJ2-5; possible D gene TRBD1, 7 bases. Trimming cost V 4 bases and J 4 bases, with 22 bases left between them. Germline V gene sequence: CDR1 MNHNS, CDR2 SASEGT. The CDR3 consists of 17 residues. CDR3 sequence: CASSVMGGQSIAETQYF. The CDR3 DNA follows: TGTGCCAGCAGTGTTATGGGGGGACAGTCGATAGCAGAGACCCAGTACTTC.

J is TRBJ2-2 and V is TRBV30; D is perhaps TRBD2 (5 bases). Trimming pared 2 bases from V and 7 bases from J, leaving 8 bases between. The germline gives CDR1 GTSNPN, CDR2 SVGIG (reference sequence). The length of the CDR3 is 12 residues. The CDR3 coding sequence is TGTGCCTGGAGTTTCCGGGACGGGGAGCTGTTTTTT. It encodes CAWSFRDGELFF.

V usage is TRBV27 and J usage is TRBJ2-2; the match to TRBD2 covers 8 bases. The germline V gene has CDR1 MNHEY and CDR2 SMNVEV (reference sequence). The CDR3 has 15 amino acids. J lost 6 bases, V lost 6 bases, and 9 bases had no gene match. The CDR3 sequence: CASRKGLAYSGELFF. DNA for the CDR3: TGTGCCAGCAGAAAAGGACTAGCCTATTCCGGGGAGCTGTTTTTT.

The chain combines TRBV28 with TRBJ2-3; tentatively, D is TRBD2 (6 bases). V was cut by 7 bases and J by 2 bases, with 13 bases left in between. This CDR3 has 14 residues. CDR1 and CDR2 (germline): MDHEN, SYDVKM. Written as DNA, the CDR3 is TGTGCCAGCAAATCGGGACTTTCCACAGATACGCAGTATTTT. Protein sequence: CASKSGLSTDTQYF.

CDR3 bases: TGTGCCAGCAGCCCGGCTCCGGGTACTAATCAGCCCCAGCATTTT. This gives the protein CASSPAPGTNQPQHF. The chain employs TRBV5-4 and TRBJ1-5, with unresolved D. The CDR3 extends over 15 amino acids. V gave up 4 bases and J gave up 4 bases, with 15 bases separating them. Germline V CDR1 and CDR2: SGHNT, YYREEE (reference sequence).

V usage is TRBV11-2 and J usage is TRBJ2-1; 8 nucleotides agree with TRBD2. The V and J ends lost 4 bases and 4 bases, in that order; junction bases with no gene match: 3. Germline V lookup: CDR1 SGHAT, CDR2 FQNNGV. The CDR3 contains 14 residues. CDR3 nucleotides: TGTGCCAGCAGCTCCGGGGGGGCGTACAATGAGCAGTTCTTC. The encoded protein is CASSSGGAYNEQFF.

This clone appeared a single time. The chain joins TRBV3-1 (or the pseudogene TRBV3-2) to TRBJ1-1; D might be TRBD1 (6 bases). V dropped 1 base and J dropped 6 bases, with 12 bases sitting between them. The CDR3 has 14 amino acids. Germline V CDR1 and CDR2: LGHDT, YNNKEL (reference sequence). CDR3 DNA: TGTGCCAGCAGCCAAGGGGAGGGGGAGCCTGAAGCTTTCTTT. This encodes CASSQGEGEPEAFF.

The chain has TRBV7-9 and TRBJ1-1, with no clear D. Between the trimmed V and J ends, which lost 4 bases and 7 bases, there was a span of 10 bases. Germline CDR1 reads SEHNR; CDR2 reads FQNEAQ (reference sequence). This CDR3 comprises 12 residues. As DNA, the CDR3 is TGTGCCAGCAGCTCCTTAATACTTGAAGCTTTCTTT. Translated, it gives CASSSLILEAFF.

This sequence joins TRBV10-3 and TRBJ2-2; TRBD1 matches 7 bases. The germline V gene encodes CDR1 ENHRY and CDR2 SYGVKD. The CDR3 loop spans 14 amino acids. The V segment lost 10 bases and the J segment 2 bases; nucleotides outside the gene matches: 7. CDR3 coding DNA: TGTGCCACCGGGACAGAACTAAACACCGGGGAGCTGTTTTTT. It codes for CATGTELNTGELFF.

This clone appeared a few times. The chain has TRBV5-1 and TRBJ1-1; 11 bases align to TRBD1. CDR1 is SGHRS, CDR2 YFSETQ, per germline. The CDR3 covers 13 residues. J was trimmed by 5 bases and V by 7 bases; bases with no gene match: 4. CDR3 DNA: TGCGCCAGCCTCCGGGACAGGGGGACTGAAGCTTTCTTT. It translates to CASLRDRGTEAFF.

Written as DNA, the CDR3 is TGTGCCAGCAGTGGGCAGGGGCCCGGGGAGCTGTTTTTT. It specifies CASSGQGPGELFF. The V call is TRBV6-2 or TRBV6-3, the J call TRBJ2-2, with a weak D call TRBD1 (6 bases). Germline CDR1 and CDR2: MNHEY and SVGEGT. Trimming left V 5 bases short and J 6 bases short, with 10 bases between. This CDR3 is 13 amino acids long.

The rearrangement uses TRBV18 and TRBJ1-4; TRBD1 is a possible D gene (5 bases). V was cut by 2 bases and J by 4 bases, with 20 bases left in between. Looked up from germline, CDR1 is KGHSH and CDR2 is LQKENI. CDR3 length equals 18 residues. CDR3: CASSPFVLSAGLNEKLFF. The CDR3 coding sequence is TGTGCCAGCTCACCATTCGTTTTGTCAGCAGGGCTTAATGAAAAACTGTTTTTT.

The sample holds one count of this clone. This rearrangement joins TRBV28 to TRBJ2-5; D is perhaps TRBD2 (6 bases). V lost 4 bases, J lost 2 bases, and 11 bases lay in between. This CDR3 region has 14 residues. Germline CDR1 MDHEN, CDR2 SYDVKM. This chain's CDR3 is CASSSGLKQETQYF. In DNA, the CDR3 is TGTGCCAGCAGTTCGGGACTGAAGCAAGAGACCCAGTACTTC.